This TCR beta chain was identified during a study of blood T cell repertoires in COVID-19 (TCRdb year 2020). A note on the overall study: Samples covering the acute and convalescent phases of COVID-19 were provided by collaborators in the United States, Italy and Spain. The material from the prospective study consisted of cDNA or gDNA derived from T cells, B-cell-depleted T cells, or PBMCs. The dataset comprised deeply sampled blood TCRbeta repertoires from subjects exposed to, actively infected with, or recovered from COVID-19. The repertoires were released in a freely available public database intended as a resource for research on the immune response to SARS-CoV-2. Samples were obtained from the ongoing ImmuneRACE study (first 160 participants) and from about 1,300 subjects provided by 6 global collaborators. Sample metadata almost always included a de-identified subject ID, COVID-19 status, age in years and sex. Where available, HLA class I and class II types were taken from metadata supplied by the sample provider and were not determined by assay-based typing.

With regard to this clone: It lacks a known antigen. Qualities for individual bases were not recorded, and no much larger clone is one base off.

TCRbeta CDR3 regions were amplified from genomic DNA using the immunoSEQ Assay, a bias-controlled multiplex PCR. The original pipeline was this. Nucleated cell counts per sample were estimated from amplification of reference gene primers within the assay. To quantify the absolute abundance of each unique TCRbeta CDR3 rearrangement, sequence reads were collapsed and filtered. Productive Simpson clonality was computed per sample as the square root of Simpson's diversity index over productive rearrangements. TCRdb took over this immuneACCESS table, retaining in-frame rearrangements with V and J assigned. Such tables are incomplete; in checked studies, under half of the missing clones stem from an unresolved V gene, and the remainder is unexplained. The V and J calls and clone size come from that table; D and trimming were worked out from the DNA. The sample contains approximately 230,000 clones, around 83% of them found a single time. The ten largest clones take up roughly 9.8% of the sample.

What the study reported, not specific to this receptor: The quantity of clinical and demographic metadata differed by source and by participant and was supplied without curation.

Each collaborating institution followed its own protocols to collect whole blood in K2EDTA tubes. For TCRbeta analysis, collaborators shipped samples as frozen whole blood, isolated PBMCs, or DNA extracted from either of those sample types. The junction shows trimming of 3 bases on V and 2 bases on J, plus 11 bases between the germline ends. CDR1 LNHDA and CDR2 SQIVND were looked up in the germline V gene (reference sequence). The cysteine opens and the phenylalanine closes a CDR3 of 14 amino acids. Of all the DNA, just the CDR3 is kept, 42 bases in frame from base 1. The clonotype was recovered from an elderly man with acute or convalescent COVID-19. Sample: peripheral blood. The rearranged segments are TRBV19 and TRBJ2-7; matching of 6 bases hints at TRBD1 as the D gene. The CDR3 protein is CASSIEQGPYEQYF. At the DNA level, the sequence is TGTGCCAGTAGTATCGAGCAGGGGCCCTACGAGCAGTACTTC.